The sequence of this TCR beta chain was determined in a study of T cell repertoires in cytomegalovirus infection. Looking at the study overall: Based on public TCR beta signatures, there were indications of CMV infection and of a matching HLA type. Whole-study results and caveats: HLA-C-restricted, CMV-specific TCR beta clonotypes were dominant ex vivo. The cumulative frequency of public TCR beta families distinguished individuals who carried CMV together with the relevant HLA.

The CDR3 has 15 residues. J was trimmed by 3 bases and V by 0 bases; bases with no gene match: 5. Looked up from germline, CDR1 is SGHTA and CDR2 is FQGNSA. TCRdb ran MiXCR on the reads and lists one entry per CDR3 protein. The table includes more than 200,000 distinct CDR3 sequences, 8% to 9.5% detected once. This clonotype occurred many times. Its antigen is currently unknown. The specimen sequenced was PBMCs. The chain recombines TRBV7-2 with TRBJ2-7; 7 nucleotides line up with TRBD2. The receptor was isolated from a human donor in good health (CMV status not recorded). Some clones in this sample may be carry-over from other donors' samples. In DNA form, the CDR3 reads TGTGCCAGCAGCTTAGCTTCTAGCGGAGGCTACGAGCAGTACTTC. Protein: CASSLASSGGYEQYF.